A selection of T cell receptor beta chains follows, all from one sample in a study of shared clonotypes between healthy human individuals. Assay: immunoSEQ multiplex PCR; the TCRdb copy retains only in-frame clones and omits some. The repertoire includes about 980,000 clones, approximately 80% of them detected once, and approximately 1.5% sits in the top ten. Sequenced material: memory CD4+ T cells sorted from blood. The receptors stem from a man aged 18 to 29 in good health. Each CDR3 is given with its conserved first and last residue. A D gene is named only where the DNA matches it firmly. Only part of the rows carry a size: once, few, many, or a class if the clone is expanded.

J: TRBJ1-2
size: NA
D: NA
V: TRBV4-3
CDR3: CASSQDIYALSYGYTF
DNA: TGCGCCAGCAGCCAAGATATTTACGCCTTGAGCTATGGCTACACCTTC

J: TRBJ2-1
size: NA
D: NA
V: TRBV2
CDR3: CASSDSMGYNEQFF
DNA: TGTGCCAGCAGTGATTCTATGGGTTACAATGAGCAGTTCTTC

J: TRBJ2-5
size: NA
D: NA
V: TRBV7-9
CDR3: CASSLARGFAETQYF
DNA: TGTGCCAGCAGCTTAGCGCGGGGTTTTGCGGAGACCCAGTACTTC

J: TRBJ1-3
size: NA
D: NA
V: TRBV7-9
CDR3: CASSPVGLSSGNTIYF
DNA: TGTGCCAGCAGCCCTGTGGGACTTTCCTCTGGAAACACCATATATTTT

J: TRBJ2-7
size: NA
D: NA
V: TRBV9
CDR3: CASSVQGGSDEQYF
DNA: TGTGCCAGCAGCGTGCAGGGAGGTTCGGACGAGCAGTACTTC

J: TRBJ1-1
size: few
D: NA
V: TRBV19
CDR3: CASSIGVNTEAFF
DNA: TGTGCCAGTAGTATTGGGGTGAACACTGAAGCTTTCTTT

J: TRBJ2-5
size: NA
D: NA
V: TRBV18
CDR3: CASSPYSGGTQETQYF
DNA: TGTGCCAGCTCACCTTATTCTGGGGGGACCCAAGAGACCCAGTACTTC

J: TRBJ2-7
size: few
D: TRBD2
V: TRBV28
CDR3: CASSSSPGLGSVWGYEQYF
DNA: TGTGCCAGCAGTTCCTCTCCGGGACTAGGGAGTGTATGGGGCTACGAGCAGTACTTC

J: TRBJ2-3
size: NA
D: TRBD1
V: TRBV5-1
CDR3: CASRSLTGSTDTQYF
DNA: TGCGCCAGCAGATCTTTGACAGGGAGCACAGATACGCAGTATTTT

J: TRBJ1-1
size: few
D: NA
V: TRBV30
CDR3: CAWSEVNTEAFF
DNA: TGTGCCTGGAGTGAGGTGAACACTGAAGCTTTCTTT

J: TRBJ2-1
size: NA
D: TRBD1
V: TRBV29-1
CDR3: CSAAVGTDYNEQFF
DNA: TGCAGCGCCGCCGTTGGGACAGACTACAATGAGCAGTTCTTC

J: TRBJ2-3
size: many
D: NA
V: TRBV6-1
CDR3: CASSVRPSAGRTDTQYF
DNA: TGTGCCAGCAGTGTCCGACCTTCGGCGGGGCGCACAGATACGCAGTATTTT

J: TRBJ1-2
size: NA
D: TRBD1
V: TRBV5-6
CDR3: CASSLVNMGTGEGYTF
DNA: TGTGCCAGCAGCTTGGTTAATATGGGGACAGGGGAAGGCTACACCTTC

J: TRBJ1-4
size: NA
D: NA
V: TRBV25-1
CDR3: CASSDPRGVNEKLFF
DNA: TGTGCCAGCAGTGACCCGAGGGGAGTTAATGAAAAACTGTTTTTT

J: TRBJ2-3
size: NA
D: NA
V: TRBV18
CDR3: CASSPIQDTQYF
DNA: TGTGCCAGCTCACCAATTCAAGATACGCAGTATTTT

J: TRBJ2-1
size: once
D: NA
V: TRBV6-5
CDR3: CASSYSRHEQFF
DNA: TGTGCCAGCAGTTACTCGAGACATGAGCAGTTCTTC

J: TRBJ2-2
size: NA
D: NA
V: TRBV4-1
CDR3: CASSHGTGLKTGELFF
DNA: TGCGCCAGCAGCCACGGAACAGGGTTGAAGACCGGGGAGCTGTTTTTT

J: TRBJ2-3
size: NA
D: TRBD1
V: TRBV9
CDR3: CASSVGATGGDTQYF
DNA: TGTGCCAGCAGCGTAGGGGCCACAGGGGGAGATACGCAGTATTTT

J: TRBJ1-4
size: NA
D: NA
V: TRBV6-6
CDR3: CASSYGSGEKLFF
DNA: TGTGCCAGCAGTTACGGTAGTGGTGAAAAACTGTTTTTT

J: TRBJ1-1
size: once
D: NA
V: TRBV19
CDR3: CASSMGGARGNTEAFF
DNA: TGTGCCAGTAGTATGGGGGGGGCGCGAGGAAACACTGAAGCTTTCTTT

J: TRBJ2-7
size: NA
D: NA
V: TRBV29-1
CDR3: CSLSTGSYEQYF
DNA: TGCAGCCTCTCCACAGGGAGCTACGAGCAGTACTTC

J: TRBJ2-7
size: NA
D: NA
V: TRBV27
CDR3: CASSLLEGREQYF
DNA: TGTGCCAGCAGTTTATTAGAGGGGAGAGAGCAGTACTTC

J: TRBJ2-1
size: NA
D: TRBD2
V: TRBV7-2
CDR3: CASSLVGAGDPRKQFF
DNA: TGTGCCAGCAGCTTAGTTGGCGCGGGGGACCCGAGGAAGCAGTTCTTC

J: TRBJ2-7
size: once
D: TRBD1
V: TRBV6-5
CDR3: CASRYAGTGGYEQYF
DNA: TGTGCCAGCAGATACGCCGGGACAGGGGGCTACGAGCAGTACTTC

J: TRBJ1-2
size: NA
D: NA
V: TRBV10-2
CDR3: CASSESSILGYTF
DNA: TGCGCCAGCAGTGAGTCCTCGATTCTTGGCTACACCTTC

J: TRBJ2-7
size: NA
D: NA
V: TRBV5-1
CDR3: CASSLAVDLSSYEQYF
DNA: TGCGCCAGCAGCTTGGCCGTGGACCTGAGCTCCTACGAGCAGTACTTC

J: TRBJ1-1
size: NA
D: NA
V: TRBV7-9
CDR3: CASSFGEMNTEAFF
DNA: TGTGCCAGCAGCTTTGGGGAAATGAACACTGAAGCTTTCTTT

J: TRBJ2-3
size: NA
D: NA
V: TRBV7-9
CDR3: CASSLTGPTRDTQYF
DNA: TGTGCCAGCAGCTTAACCGGGCCCACCCGGGATACGCAGTATTTT

J: TRBJ2-7
size: NA
D: NA
V: TRBV21-1
CDR3: CASVHGQETYEQYF
DNA: TGTGCCAGCGTGCACGGACAGGAGACCTACGAGCAGTACTTC

J: TRBJ2-7
size: NA
D: NA
V: TRBV30
CDR3: CAWNRGRGYEQYF
DNA: TGTGCCTGGAATCGGGGGAGAGGGTACGAGCAGTACTTC

J: TRBJ2-2
size: NA
D: TRBD2
V: TRBV11-2
CDR3: CASSLGLDNTGELFF
DNA: TGTGCCAGCAGCCTCGGACTAGATAACACCGGGGAGCTGTTTTTT

J: TRBJ1-6
size: NA
D: NA
V: TRBV28
CDR3: CASSPQGGSNSPLHF
DNA: TGTGCCAGCAGTCCACAAGGGGGGTCTAATTCACCCCTCCACTTT

J: TRBJ2-2
size: NA
D: NA
V: TRBV2
CDR3: CASSDQNTGELFF
DNA: TGTGCCAGCAGTGATCAGAACACCGGGGAGCTGTTTTTT

J: TRBJ2-3
size: NA
D: TRBD2
V: TRBV29-1
CDR3: CSVDPSGNTDTQYF
DNA: TGCAGCGTTGACCCCAGCGGGAATACAGATACGCAGTATTTT

J: TRBJ2-4
size: many
D: NA
V: TRBV19
CDR3: CASSIVADKNIQYF
DNA: TGTGCCAGTAGTATCGTGGCAGACAAAAACATTCAGTACTTC

J: TRBJ1-2
size: NA
D: TRBD1
V: TRBV6-1
CDR3: CASSEAGGNYGYTF
DNA: TGTGCCAGCAGTGAGGCAGGGGGCAACTATGGCTACACCTTC

J: TRBJ2-1
size: NA
D: NA
V: TRBV11-3
CDR3: CASSPDGYNEQFF
DNA: TGTGCCAGCAGCCCGGACGGATACAATGAGCAGTTCTTC

J: TRBJ2-7
size: NA
D: NA
V: TRBV2
CDR3: CASSDHRLSSYEQYF
DNA: TGTGCCAGCAGTGATCACAGGCTCTCCTCCTACGAGCAGTACTTC

J: TRBJ2-1
size: NA
D: TRBD2
V: TRBV6-1
CDR3: CASIHGDREGHEQFF
DNA: TGTGCCAGCATCCATGGGGACCGGGAGGGCCATGAGCAGTTCTTC

J: TRBJ1-6
size: NA
D: TRBD1
V: TRBV11-3
CDR3: CASSLTGGRSPLHF
DNA: TGTGCCAGCAGCTTAACAGGGGGGCGATCACCCCTCCACTTT

J: TRBJ1-4
size: NA
D: NA
V: TRBV10-3
CDR3: CAISPGGATNEKLFF
DNA: TGTGCCATCAGCCCGGGAGGCGCCACTAATGAAAAACTGTTTTTT

J: TRBJ2-2
size: NA
D: TRBD1
V: TRBV28
CDR3: CASSVRQGSGLRELFF
DNA: TGTGCCAGCAGTGTGAGACAGGGGTCGGGGCTCAGGGAGCTGTTTTTT

J: TRBJ1-6
size: NA
D: TRBD1
V: TRBV7-2
CDR3: CASSSRQGINSPLHF
DNA: TGTGCCAGCAGCTCCCGACAGGGGATTAATTCACCCCTCCACTTT

J: TRBJ2-5
size: once
D: TRBD2
V: TRBV30
CDR3: CAWGPAASGARETQYF
DNA: TGTGCCTGGGGACCAGCAGCTAGCGGGGCGAGAGAGACCCAGTACTTC

J: TRBJ2-5
size: many
D: TRBD1
V: TRBV6-1
CDR3: CASSERVGGPETQYF
DNA: TGTGCCAGCAGTGAAAGAGTAGGGGGCCCAGAGACCCAGTACTTC

J: TRBJ1-5
size: NA
D: NA
V: TRBV6-1
CDR3: CASGGGQGISNQPQHF
DNA: TGTGCCAGCGGTGGAGGGCAGGGCATAAGCAATCAGCCCCAGCATTTT

J: TRBJ1-1
size: NA
D: TRBD1
V: TRBV6-5
CDR3: CASSGQGANTEAFF
DNA: TGTGCCAGCAGCGGACAGGGAGCGAACACTGAAGCTTTCTTT

J: TRBJ1-1
size: NA
D: TRBD1
V: TRBV6-5
CDR3: CASSSGTGRAEAFF
DNA: TGTGCCAGCAGCTCCGGGACAGGGCGGGCTGAAGCTTTCTTT